The entry that follows covers one T cell receptor beta chain sequence. Its antigen remains unknown. Deletions cut 6 bases from V and 5 bases from J, with 20 bases between. The CDR3 length is 17 residues. Germline assignment: CDR1 MDHEN and CDR2 SYDVKM. This specimen comes from a study of T cell responses to AZD1222 COVID-19 vaccine. Clones were read by immunoSEQ multiplex PCR, and TCRdb kept only the in-frame ones, dropping some. The sample shows 150,000 or so clones, around 85% of them seen only once. Study results and caveats: It was only a handful of AZD1222 recipients who were seropositive at baseline. Donors skewed white British and female; clonal diversity was possibly underestimated. The study reported that nearly half of spike-specific TCRs target unmutated variant regions.

Sequences were derived from peripheral blood, sampled on day 0 of MenACWY control vaccination. The source of this sequence is an adult in good health. This sequence joins TRBV28 and TRBJ1-6, with D hard to call. The CDR3 region has the DNA TGTGCCAGCAGCCCTACCCTTACGGCACTCAATAATTCACCCCTCCACTTT. Translation gives CASSPTLTALNNSPLHF.